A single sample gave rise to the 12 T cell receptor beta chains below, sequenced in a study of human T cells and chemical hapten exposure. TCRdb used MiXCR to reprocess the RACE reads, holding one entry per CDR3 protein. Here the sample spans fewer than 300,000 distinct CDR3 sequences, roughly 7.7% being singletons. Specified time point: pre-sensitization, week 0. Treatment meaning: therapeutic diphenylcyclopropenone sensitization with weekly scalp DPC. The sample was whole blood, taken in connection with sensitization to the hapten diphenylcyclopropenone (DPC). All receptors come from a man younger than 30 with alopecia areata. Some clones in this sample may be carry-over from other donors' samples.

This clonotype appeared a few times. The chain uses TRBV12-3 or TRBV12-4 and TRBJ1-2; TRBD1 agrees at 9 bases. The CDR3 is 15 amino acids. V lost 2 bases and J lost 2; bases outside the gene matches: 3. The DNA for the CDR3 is TGTGCCAGCAGTTTAAGACAGGGGGTGAACTATGGCTACACCTTC. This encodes CASSLRQGVNYGYTF.

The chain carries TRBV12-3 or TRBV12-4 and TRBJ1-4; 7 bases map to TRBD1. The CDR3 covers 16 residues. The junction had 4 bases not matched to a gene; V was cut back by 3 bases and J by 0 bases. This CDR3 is CASSFFQGATNEKLFF. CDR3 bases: TGTGCCAGCAGTTTTTTTCAGGGGGCAACTAATGAAAAACTGTTTTTT.

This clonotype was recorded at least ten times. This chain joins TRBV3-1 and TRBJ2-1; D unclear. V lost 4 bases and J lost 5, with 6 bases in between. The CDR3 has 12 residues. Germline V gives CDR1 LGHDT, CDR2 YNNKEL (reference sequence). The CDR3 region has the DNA TGTGCCAGCAGCCCCCTAAACAATGAGCAGTTCTTC. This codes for CASSPLNNEQFF.

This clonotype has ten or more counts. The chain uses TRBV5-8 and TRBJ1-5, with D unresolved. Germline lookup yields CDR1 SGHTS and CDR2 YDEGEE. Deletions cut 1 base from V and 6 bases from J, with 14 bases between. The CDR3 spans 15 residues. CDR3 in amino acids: CASSLSVRGFQPQHF. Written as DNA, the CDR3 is TGTGCCAGCAGCTTGTCGGTACGGGGTTTTCAGCCCCAGCATTTT.

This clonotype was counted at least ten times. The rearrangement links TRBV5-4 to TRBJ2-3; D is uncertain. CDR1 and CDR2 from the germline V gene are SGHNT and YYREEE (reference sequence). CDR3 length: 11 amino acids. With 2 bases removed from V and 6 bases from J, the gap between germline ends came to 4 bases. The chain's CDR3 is CASSFRDTQYF. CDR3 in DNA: TGTGCCAGCAGCTTCAGGGATACGCAGTATTTT.

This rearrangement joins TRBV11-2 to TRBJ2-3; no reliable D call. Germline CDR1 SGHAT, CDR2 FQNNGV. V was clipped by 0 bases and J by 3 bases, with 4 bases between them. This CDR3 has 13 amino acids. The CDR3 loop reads CASSLEVTDTQYF. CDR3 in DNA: TGTGCCAGCAGCTTAGAGGTGACAGATACGCAGTATTTT.

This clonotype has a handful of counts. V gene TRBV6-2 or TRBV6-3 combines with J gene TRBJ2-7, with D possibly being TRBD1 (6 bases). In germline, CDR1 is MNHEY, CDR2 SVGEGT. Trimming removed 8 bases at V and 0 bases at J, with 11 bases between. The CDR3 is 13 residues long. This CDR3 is CASVQGTSYEQYF. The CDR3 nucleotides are TGTGCCAGCGTACAGGGAACCTCCTACGAGCAGTACTTC.

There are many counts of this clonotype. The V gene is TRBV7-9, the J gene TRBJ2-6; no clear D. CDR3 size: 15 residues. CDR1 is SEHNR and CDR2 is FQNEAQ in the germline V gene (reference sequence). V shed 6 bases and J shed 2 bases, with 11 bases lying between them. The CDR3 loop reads CASSLGPTGANVLTF. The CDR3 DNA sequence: TGTGCCAGCAGTCTCGGGCCCACTGGGGCCAACGTCCTGACTTTC. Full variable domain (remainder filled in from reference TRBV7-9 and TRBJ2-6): DTGVSQNPRHKITKRGQNVTFRCDPISEHNRLYWYRQTLGQGPEFLTYFQNEAQLEKSRLLSDRFSAERPKGSFSTLEIQRTEQGDSAMYLCASSLGPTGANVLTFGAGSRLTVL.

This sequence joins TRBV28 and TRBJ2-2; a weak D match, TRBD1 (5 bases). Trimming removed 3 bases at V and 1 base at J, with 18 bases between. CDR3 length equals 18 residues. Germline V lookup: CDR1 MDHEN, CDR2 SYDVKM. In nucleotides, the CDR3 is TGTGCCAGCAGTTTCCCGGCAGGGCAACCCTTGAACACCGGGGAGCTGTTTTTT. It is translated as CASSFPAGQPLNTGELFF.

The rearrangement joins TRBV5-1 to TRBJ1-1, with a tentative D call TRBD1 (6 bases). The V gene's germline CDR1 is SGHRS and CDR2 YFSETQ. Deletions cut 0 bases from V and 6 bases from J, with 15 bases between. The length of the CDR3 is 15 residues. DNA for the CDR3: TGCGCCAGCAGCTTGGGTGGGGGCAGAGTTTCTGAAGCTTTCTTT. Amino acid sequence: CASSLGGGRVSEAFF.

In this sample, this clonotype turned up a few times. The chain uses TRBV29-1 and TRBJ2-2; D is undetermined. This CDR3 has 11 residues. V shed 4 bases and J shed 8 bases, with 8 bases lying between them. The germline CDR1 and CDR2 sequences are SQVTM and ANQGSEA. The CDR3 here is CSVALAGELFF. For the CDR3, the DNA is TGCAGCGTTGCCCTGGCTGGGGAGCTGTTTTTT.

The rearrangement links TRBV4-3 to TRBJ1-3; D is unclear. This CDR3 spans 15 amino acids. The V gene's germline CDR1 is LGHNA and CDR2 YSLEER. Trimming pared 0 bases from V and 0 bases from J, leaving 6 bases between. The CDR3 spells CASSQDGDSGNTIYF. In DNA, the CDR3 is TGCGCCAGCAGCCAAGATGGAGACTCTGGAAACACCATATATTTT.